A single sample is the source of the 21 T cell receptor beta chains below, sequenced in a study of response to subunit inactivated influenza vaccine. TCRdb re-called the RT-PCR reads through MiXCR, storing one row per CDR3 protein. The sample holds about 540,000 distinct CDR3 sequences; under 30% are singletons and the top ten take around 2.8%. The sample was also reused in another study, on T cells expressing NK-cell markers. This second study says: Production of TCR beta cDNA relied on 5'RACE template switching with UMIs.

Specimen: CD4+ T cells sorted from PBMCs, collected 11 to 12 days after vaccination. These receptors were obtained from a man aged 45 to 65 who received an inactivated influenza vaccine.

The CDR3 region is CASSYTVAGTEAFF. The CDR3 coding sequence is TGTGCCAGCAGCTATACAGTGGCTGGGACTGAAGCTTTCTTT. V is TRBV6-2 or TRBV6-3 and J is TRBJ1-1, with D hard to call. Germline V gene lookup returns CDR1 MNHEY and CDR2 SVGEGT. The CDR3 totals 14 residues. V was cut by 6 bases and J by 5 bases, with 16 bases left in between.

This clonotype appeared a few times. The gene calls are TRBV20-1 and TRBJ2-5, with unresolved D. The CDR3 is 13 amino acids. V was pared by 6 bases and J by 0 bases, with 11 bases between. Germline V gene lookup returns CDR1 DFQATT and CDR2 SNEGSKA (reference sequence). The CDR3 bases are TGCAGTGCACGGAATTCGTACCAAGAGACCCAGTACTTC. Its protein product is CSARNSYQETQYF.

The chain employs TRBV9 and TRBJ2-5; no clear D gene. Germline V CDR1 and CDR2: SGDLS, YYNGEE. Trimming pared 3 bases from V and 4 bases from J, leaving 16 bases between. This CDR3 comprises 15 residues. For the CDR3, the DNA is TGTGCCAGCAGCGCCCCCGGGCCCCTGGGAGAGACCCAGTACTTC. Translation: CASSAPGPLGETQYF.

This chain connects TRBV12-3 or TRBV12-4 to TRBJ2-5, with D possibly being TRBD1 (6 bases). The CDR3 length is 15 residues. Deletions cut 8 bases from V and 5 bases from J, with 21 bases between. CDR3 region: CASHRTTGSGETQYF. CDR3 nucleotide sequence: TGTGCCAGCCACCGGACCACAGGGTCCGGGGAGACCCAGTACTTC.

This clonotype has a count of ten or more. The gene calls are TRBV7-2 and TRBJ2-1, with 13 bases matching TRBD2. There are 16 residues in the CDR3. Per germline, CDR1 SGHTA and CDR2 FQGNSA. The junction had 3 bases not matched to a gene; V was cut back by 3 bases and J by 4 bases. The CDR3 spells CASSFEGLAGYNEQFF. DNA of the CDR3: TGTGCCAGCAGCTTCGAGGGACTAGCGGGATACAATGAGCAGTTCTTC. The variable domain in full, completed from reference TRBV7-2 and TRBJ2-1, reads GAGVSQSPSNKVTEKGKDVELRCDPISGHTALYWYRQSLGQGLEFLIYFQGNSAPDKSGLPSDRFSAERTGGSVSTLTIQRTQQEDSAVYLCASSFEGLAGYNEQFFGPGTRLTVL.

This clonotype was counted a few times. CDR3 coding DNA: TGTGCCAGCAGTTACCTCGACCACTCGAGGGGGGAAAAACTGTTTTTT. Amino acids: CASSYLDHSRGEKLFF. The genes are TRBV6-5 and TRBJ1-4, with D possibly matching TRBD1 (6 bases). Trimming cost V 2 bases and J 8 bases, with 18 bases left between them. The CDR3 has 16 residues. The germline V gene has CDR1 MNHEY and CDR2 SVGAGI.

V and J are TRBV11-3 and TRBJ2-1; TRBD1 matches 8 bases. The germline gives CDR1 SGHNT, CDR2 YENEEA. The CDR3 is made up of 13 amino acids. The V gene end was trimmed by 3 bases and the J gene end by 8 bases; junction bases not matched to a gene: 3. CDR3 region: CASSLTGVHEQFF. The CDR3 DNA sequence: TGTGCCAGCAGCTTGACAGGGGTCCATGAGCAGTTCTTC.

The rearrangement uses TRBV25-1 and TRBJ2-3; D possibly corresponds to TRBD2 (5 bases). Germline V gives CDR1 MGHDK, CDR2 SYGVNS. Deletions cut 2 bases from V and 2 bases from J, with 14 bases between. The CDR3 has 16 residues. The CDR3 is CASSETGSRDTDTQYF. The CDR3 nucleotides are TGTGCCAGCAGTGAAACGGGAAGCAGAGACACAGATACGCAGTATTTT.

On this clonotype: The junction departs from germline at one end; a sequencing error may be responsible. The chain employs TRBV15 and TRBJ1-4; 10 bases map to TRBD1. The CDR3 has 20 residues. CDR1 is LNHNV and CDR2 is YYDKDF in the germline V gene (reference sequence). This chain's CDR3 is CATSRERGTGDLATNENLFF. Written as DNA, the CDR3 is TGTGCCACCAGCAGAGAACGAGGGACAGGGGACCTTGCAACTAATGAAAACCTGTTTTTT. The entire variable domain, with the rest obtained from reference TRBV15 and TRBJ1-4, is as follows: DAMVIQNPRYQVTQFGKPVTLSCSQTLNHNVMYWYQQKSSQAPKLLFHYYDKDFNNEADTPDNFQSRRPNTSFCFLDIRSPGLGDTAMYLCATSRERGTGDLATNENLFFGSGTQLSVL.

The chain couples TRBV3-1 to TRBJ1-6; D might be TRBD1 (6 bases). Germline lookup yields CDR1 LGHDT and CDR2 YNNKEL (reference sequence). The CDR3 length is 13 residues. Trimming removed 4 bases at V and 11 bases at J, with 12 bases between. The DNA for the CDR3 is TGTGCCAGCAGCCGGCCGGCAGGGGCACCCCTCCACTTT. Its protein is CASSRPAGAPLHF.

The chain uses TRBV2 and TRBJ1-1; no clear D gene. CDR1 SNHLY and CDR2 FYNNEI come from the germline V gene. Deletions cut 4 bases from V and 3 bases from J, with 6 bases between. This CDR3 spans 12 amino acids. The CDR3 DNA sequence: TGTGCCAGCAGTGTGCAACACACTGAAGCTTTCTTT. Protein product: CASSVQHTEAFF.

The chain links TRBV5-1 to TRBJ1-4, with TRBD1 matching 10 bases. The CDR3 spans 16 residues. V lost 4 bases, J lost 1 base, and 4 bases stayed unmatched. From germline, CDR1 is SGHRS and CDR2 YFSETQ. DNA for the CDR3: TGCGCCAGCAGCCGAGGACAGGGGGGAACTAATGAAAAACTGTTTTTT. Translating gives CASSRGQGGTNEKLFF.

This clonotype came up many times. This chain uses TRBV18 with TRBJ1-5, with D possibly TRBD1 on 6 matching bases. Germline-derived CDR1 and CDR2 are KGHSH and LQKENI. The CDR3 is 14 amino acids. V lost 2 bases and J 3 bases, leaving 8 bases between the germline ends. DNA of the CDR3: TGTGCCAGCTCACCAACAGGGCCCAATCAGCCCCAGCATTTT. This translates into CASSPTGPNQPQHF.

The chain combines TRBV6-2 or TRBV6-3 with TRBJ2-3; D could derive from TRBD1 or TRBD2 (5 bases each). Germline V gives CDR1 MNHEY, CDR2 SVGEGT. The V end lost 6 bases, the J end lost 6 bases, and 22 bases lay between the germline ends. CDR3 length: 16 amino acids. The CDR3 reads CASSHRIEGRTDTQYF. The CDR3 nucleotides read TGTGCCAGCAGCCATCGCATTGAGGGGAGAACGGATACGCAGTATTTT.

The CDR3: CASSFVGTAYEQYF. As DNA, the CDR3 is TGTGCCAGCAGTTTTGTCGGAACCGCCTACGAGCAGTACTTC. The chain carries TRBV28 and TRBJ2-7; D is unclear. V was shortened by 3 bases and J by 2 bases, with 11 bases between the two germline ends. CDR1 is MDHEN, CDR2 SYDVKM, per germline. This CDR3 comprises 14 residues.

This chain joins TRBV20-1 and TRBJ2-3, with 12 nucleotides matching TRBD2. V lost 6 bases to trimming and J lost 5 bases; unmatched junction nucleotides: 6. Per germline, CDR1 DFQATT and CDR2 SNEGSKA (reference sequence). The CDR3 length is 14 residues. The CDR3: CSASLLAGGDTQYF. The CDR3 DNA sequence: TGCAGTGCCAGTCTACTAGCGGGAGGAGATACGCAGTATTTT.

V and J are TRBV12-3 or TRBV12-4 and TRBJ1-1; no clear D. This CDR3 spans 13 amino acids. V lost 3 bases to trimming and J lost 8 bases, with 13 bases between them. DNA for the CDR3: TGTGCCAGCAGTTTTGGCACGTCGATCGAAGCTTTCTTT. This gives the protein CASSFGTSIEAFF.

The chain recombines TRBV20-1 with TRBJ2-7; 9 bases align to TRBD1. This CDR3 spans 17 amino acids. Per germline, CDR1 DFQATT and CDR2 SNEGSKA (reference sequence). The J segment lost 3 bases and the V segment lost 7 bases, leaving 19 bases of the junction unmatched. The CDR3 spells CSGKAGQGFREVYEQYF. CDR3 sequence (DNA): TGCAGTGGGAAGGCGGGACAGGGTTTTAGAGAAGTCTACGAGCAGTACTTC.

V gene TRBV5-5 combines with J gene TRBJ2-5; 10 bases match TRBD2. Germline V gives CDR1 SGHKS, CDR2 YYEKEE (reference sequence). The CDR3 runs to 14 residues. V dropped 2 bases and J dropped 5; count of bases not matched to a gene: 3. The CDR3, as DNA: TGTGCCAGCAGCTTTAGCGGGAGGTACGAGACCCAGTACTTC. This gives the protein CASSFSGRYETQYF.

A few counts support this clonotype. The rearrangement joins TRBV4-3 to TRBJ2-5, with D tentatively TRBD2 (6 bases). From germline, CDR1 is LGHNA and CDR2 YSLEER. The CDR3 is 16 amino acids. Trimming removed 0 bases from V and 7 bases from J, with 18 bases in between. The CDR3 region has the DNA TGCGCCAGCAGCCAAGATTTTGGCACCCGGCGGGGGACCCAGTACTTC. Translating it yields CASSQDFGTRRGTQYF.

The chain has TRBV20-1 and TRBJ2-5; D might be TRBD2 (5 bases). Germline V gene lookup returns CDR1 DFQATT and CDR2 SNEGSKA (reference sequence). V gave up 2 bases and J gave up 4 bases, with 11 bases separating them. The CDR3 length is 13 residues. CDR3 sequence reads: CSARFPGGETQYF. CDR3 nucleotide sequence: TGCAGTGCTAGATTTCCAGGAGGAGAGACCCAGTACTTC.